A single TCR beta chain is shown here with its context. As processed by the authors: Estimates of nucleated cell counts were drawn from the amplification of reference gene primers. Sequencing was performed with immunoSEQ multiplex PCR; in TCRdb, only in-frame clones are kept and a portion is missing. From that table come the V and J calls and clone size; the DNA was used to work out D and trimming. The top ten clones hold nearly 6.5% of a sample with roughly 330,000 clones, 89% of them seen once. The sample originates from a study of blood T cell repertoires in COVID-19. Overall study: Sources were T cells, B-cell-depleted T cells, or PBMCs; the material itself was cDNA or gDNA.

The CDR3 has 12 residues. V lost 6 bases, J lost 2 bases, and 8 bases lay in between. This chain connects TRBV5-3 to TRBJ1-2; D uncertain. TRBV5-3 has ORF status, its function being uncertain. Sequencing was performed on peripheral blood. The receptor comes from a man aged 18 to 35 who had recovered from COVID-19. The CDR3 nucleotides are TGTGCCAGAAAGGAGAAGAACTATGGCTACACCTTC. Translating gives CARKEKNYGYTF.